This is a list of T cell receptor beta chains from one sample in a study of blood T cell repertoires in COVID-19. The data were produced by immunoSEQ multiplex PCR, yet TCRdb's version contains in-frame clones alone and is incomplete. The sample contains approximately 290,000 clones, approximately 93% of which appear only once. Source material: peripheral blood. These receptors came from a woman aged 25 to 45 with COVID-19, enrolled during active disease. Both conserved end residues are part of each CDR3. A D gene is named only where the DNA matches it firmly. Where a row states a size, it is once, few, many or the class of an expanded clone; other rows omit it.

>-|TRBJ1-1|-|TRBV5-1
TGCGCCAGCAGCTCGTCCGGGGATCAACTCACTGAAGCTTTCTTT
CASSSSGDQLTEAFF
>TRBD1|TRBJ1-1|-|TRBV28
TGTGCCATCCGGGACAGCCTGAACACTGAAGCTTTCTTT
CAIRDSLNTEAFF
>-|TRBJ1-1|-|TRBV5-1
TGCGCCAGCAGCTCGTACCGGGACATGAACACTGAAGCTTTCTTT
CASSSYRDMNTEAFF
>-|TRBJ1-2|-|TRBV6-1
TGTGCCAGCAGTGAAGCGTTGAGTCCTTCACTCTATGGCTACACCTTC
CASSEALSPSLYGYTF
>-|TRBJ2-1|once|TRBV5-1
TGCGCCAGCAGCTTGGAGGGGAATTCGTACAATGAGCAGTTCTTC
CASSLEGNSYNEQFF
>-|TRBJ1-1|-|TRBV5-1
TGCGCCAGCAGCCTCCTAGGGGATACAACCACTGAAGCTTTCTTT
CASSLLGDTTTEAFF
>-|TRBJ2-2|-|TRBV6-5
TGTGCCAGCAGTCATACTAGACCTGACGGGGAGCTGTTTTTT
CASSHTRPDGELFF
>TRBD1|TRBJ1-1|-|TRBV5-6
TGTGCCAGCAGCTTAGACAGGGGGACTGAAGCTTTCTTT
CASSLDRGTEAFF
>TRBD1|TRBJ1-4|-|TRBV7-9
TGTGCCAGCAGCCGCGCGGGACAGGGGGCTTCTAATGAAAAACTGTTTTTT
CASSRAGQGASNEKLFF
>TRBD2|TRBJ2-1|-|TRBV19
TGTGCCAGTAGTATAGCCAGCGGGAGAGGAAATGAGCAGTTCTTC
CASSIASGRGNEQFF
>-|TRBJ2-7|-|TRBV20-1
TGCAGTGCTAGAGTGAGGTTGTACTTC
CSARVRLYF
>-|TRBJ1-1|-|TRBV20-1
TGCAGTGCTAGACAGGGCACTGAAGCTTTCTTT
CSARQGTEAFF
>-|TRBJ2-1|-|TRBV7-8
TGTGCCAGCAGCAGGGAGTCGGCCTACAATGAGCAGTTCTTC
CASSRESAYNEQFF
>TRBD2|TRBJ2-1|-|TRBV4-1
TGCGCCAGCAGCCAAGATCCCCTAGCGGTCAATGAGCAGTTCTTC
CASSQDPLAVNEQFF
>-|TRBJ2-2|few|TRBV7-3
TGTGCCAGCGGCCCAGGACTCAACACCGGGGAGCTGTTTTTT
CASGPGLNTGELFF
>-|TRBJ2-7|-|TRBV4-2
TGTGCCAGCAGTTCCGTCTCGGGACTCTCCTACGAGCAGTACTTC
CASSSVSGLSYEQYF
>TRBD2|TRBJ2-7|-|TRBV15
TGTGCCACCAGCCCCTCTCTAGCGGTCTCCTACGAGCAGTACTTC
CATSPSLAVSYEQYF
>TRBD1|TRBJ1-4|once|TRBV18
TGTGCCAGCTCACCACCGGGACAGGGGGCCCAAAAACTGTTTTTT
CASSPPGQGAQKLFF
>-|TRBJ1-2|-|TRBV6-1
TGTGCCAGCAGTGAAGGAGGGGGATTCTATGGCTACACCTTC
CASSEGGGFYGYTF
>TRBD2|TRBJ2-1|-|TRBV28
TGTGCCAGCAGTTTAGGCCTAGCGGGAGGGAATGAGCAGTTCTTC
CASSLGLAGGNEQFF
>TRBD2|TRBJ2-3|-|TRBV5-4
TGTGCCAGCAGCTTCGGAGGCACTAGCGGGAACCCTAACACAGATACGCAGTATTTT
CASSFGGTSGNPNTDTQYF
>-|TRBJ1-5|once|TRBV2
TGTGCCAGCAAGGACAGCCATAGCAATCAGCCCCAGCATTTT
CASKDSHSNQPQHF
>TRBD1|TRBJ2-7|few|TRBV2
TGTGCCAGCAGTGAACCGACAGGGGTCAAATACGAGCAGTACTTC
CASSEPTGVKYEQYF
>TRBD1|TRBJ2-1|-|TRBV15
TGTGCCACCAGCAGGGAACCGGGACAGTTGGCTAGTGAGCAGTTCTTC
CATSREPGQLASEQFF
>-|TRBJ1-1|-|TRBV10-2
TGCGCCAGCAAGCTAAGCCAGGGCGGTTCTGAAGCTTTCTTT
CASKLSQGGSEAFF
>TRBD2|TRBJ2-1|-|TRBV5-4
TGTGCCAGCAGCTCGGCGGGAGGTGAGCAGTTCTTC
CASSSAGGEQFF
>-|TRBJ1-1|-|TRBV30
TGTGCCTGCCCCAATGTGAGGCGTTTGAACACTGAAGCTTTCTTT
CACPNVRRLNTEAFF
>-|TRBJ2-1|-|TRBV29-1
TGCAGCGTTGTTCGTATCTCAGGGAAGGCGGCCTACAATGAGCAGTTCTTC
CSVVRISGKAAYNEQFF
>TRBD1|TRBJ1-1|-|TRBV30
TGTGCCTGGAGTGTAGCGGCAGGGGGCGCGTATACTGAAGCTTTCTTT
CAWSVAAGGAYTEAFF
>-|TRBJ1-5|-|TRBV7-2
TGTGCCAGCAGCTTAAGACAGTCGGATCAGCCCCAGCATTTT
CASSLRQSDQPQHF
>TRBD2|TRBJ2-3|-|TRBV19
TGTGCCAGTAGTCCCTACCGGGGGGTCGGCACAGATACGCAGTATTTT
CASSPYRGVGTDTQYF
>-|TRBJ1-1|-|TRBV2
TGTGCCAGCAGCCGGGACTCGAACACTGAAGCTTTCTTT
CASSRDSNTEAFF
>TRBD1|TRBJ1-2|-|TRBV28
TGTGCCAGCAGGGGGACAGCTCCCTATGGCTACACCTTC
CASRGTAPYGYTF
>TRBD2|TRBJ2-7|-|TRBV18
TGTGCCAGCTCACCGGGACTAGCGGGGCCCTACGAGCAGTACTTC
CASSPGLAGPYEQYF
>TRBD1|TRBJ1-2|-|TRBV28
TGTGCCAGTCAGGGGGACAGGGAAGGGCTCGGAGGCTACACCTTC
CASQGDREGLGGYTF
>TRBD2|TRBJ2-1|-|TRBV3-1/TRBV3-2
TGTGCCAGCAGCCAAGATGGGGCGGGGGTGAACAATGAGCAGTTCTTC
CASSQDGAGVNNEQFF
>TRBD2|TRBJ2-1|-|TRBV13
TGTGCCAGCAGCTTATTCCGCAAGATGGGACTAGCGGAGTACAATGAGCAGTTCTTC
CASSLFRKMGLAEYNEQFF
>TRBD2|TRBJ2-7|-|TRBV7-6
TGTGCCAGCAGCTTAGATCCAGCGGGGTCCGAGCAGTACTTC
CASSLDPAGSEQYF
>-|TRBJ1-2|-|TRBV30
TGTGCCTGGAGTGTTGGAGGGAAGGGTGACTATGGCTACACCTTC
CAWSVGGKGDYGYTF
>-|TRBJ1-1|once|TRBV7-3
TGTGCCAGCAGCTTAACCCCCACGGCTGAAGCTTTCTTT
CASSLTPTAEAFF
>TRBD2|TRBJ2-1|-|TRBV4-2
TGTGCCAGCAGCCAAGAGTTAATAGCGGGAGTCGGGACAATCGAGCAGTTCTTC
CASSQELIAGVGTIEQFF
>-|TRBJ1-1|-|TRBV7-2
TGTGCCAGCACCCCAAATCCGGGGGTGGGCACTGAAGCTTTCTTT
CASTPNPGVGTEAFF
>-|TRBJ1-1|-|TRBV2
TGTGCCAGCAGTGAGCAGGGAGGGAACACTGAAGCTTTCTTT
CASSEQGGNTEAFF
>TRBD2|TRBJ2-1|-|TRBV5-1
TGCGCCAGCAGCTTGGGGATTCTAGCGGGAGGCCCCTACAATGAGCAGTTCTTC
CASSLGILAGGPYNEQFF
>TRBD1|TRBJ2-1|-|TRBV24-1
TGTGCCACCAGTGTCCCGGGACAGGGGTACAATGAGCAGTTCTTC
CATSVPGQGYNEQFF
>TRBD2|TRBJ2-2|-|TRBV9
TGTGCCAGCAGCGTCCTAGCGGGAGCCGGGGAGCTGTTTTTT
CASSVLAGAGELFF
>TRBD2|TRBJ2-5|-|TRBV18
TGTGCCAGCTCTACTAGCGGGAGGGAAGAGACCCAGTACTTC
CASSTSGREETQYF
>TRBD2|TRBJ2-6|-|TRBV13
TGTGCCAGCAGCTTAGCTAGCGGGAGGGCCGGAGGGGCCAACGTCCTGACTTTC
CASSLASGRAGGANVLTF
>-|TRBJ1-1|-|TRBV5-4
TGTGCCAGCAGCCCCGGTGGCGGGAACACTGAAGCTTTCTTT
CASSPGGGNTEAFF
>TRBD1|TRBJ2-1|-|TRBV19
TGTGCCAGTAGTATAGAGCCAGGGGGAGAGCAGTTCTTC
CASSIEPGGEQFF
>-|TRBJ1-2|-|TRBV27
TGTGCCAGCAGTTTATCAGGGGGGGCGCGCAACTATGGCTACACCTTC
CASSLSGGARNYGYTF
>-|TRBJ2-1|-|TRBV5-1
TGCGCCAGCAGCTTGGGACAGTCGGTAAATGAGCAGTTCTTC
CASSLGQSVNEQFF
>TRBD1|TRBJ1-6|-|TRBV4-1
TGCGCCAGCAGCCAGGGCGACAGGGGGCGGCAGGCCAATTCACCCCTCCACTTT
CASSQGDRGRQANSPLHF
>TRBD1|TRBJ1-1|-|TRBV28
TGTGCCAGCAGTTTACCGCAGACAGGGGACACTGAAGCTTTCTTT
CASSLPQTGDTEAFF